The clone carrying this T cell receptor beta chain was observed at least ten times. The CDR3 sequence is 15 residues long. V dropped 5 bases and J dropped 3 bases, with 17 bases sitting between them. In germline, CDR1 is SGHVS, CDR2 FNYEAQ. This record comes from a study of read filtering for tumor transcriptome and immune sequencing. From 350 to 500 ng of RNA, a library with molecular barcoded alpha/delta and beta/gamma adaptors was made. TCRdb passed the reads through MiXCR, listing each CDR3 protein once. The sample consists of 50,000 or so distinct CDR3 sequences, about an eighth of them appearing once.

The chain has TRBV7-6 and TRBJ2-7, with a possible D match to TRBD2 (6 bases). The sequenced sample consisted of a population of CD138-negative cells sorted from bone marrow. This clonotype was sampled from a donor over 35 with multiple myeloma. The CDR3 nucleotides read TGTGCCAGCAGCCCAGAGGGACTTTCTCGCTACGAGCAGTACTTC. Protein sequence: CASSPEGLSRYEQYF.